This TCR beta chain was sequenced in a study of cytomegalovirus exposure and HLA in healthy donors. Study context: Unique TCR beta sequences numbering 120 million or so came from around 180 million T cells in an earlier analysis. Study outcomes and limitations: Later analysis identified several of the most significant clusters that appeared linked to common viral pathogens. Using the classifier, cytomegalovirus status was reportedly diagnosed with high specificity and sensitivity.

The V and J ends lost 1 base and 3 bases, in that order; junction bases with no gene match: 9. Germline V CDR1 and CDR2: SGHAT, FQNNGV. The CDR3 totals 19 residues. Both 60 Vbeta primers and 13 Jbeta primers went into the PCR. Data came from immunoSEQ multiplex PCR; TCRdb stores just in-frame clones and leaves some out. The sample has 150,000 to 200,000 clones, about 64% seen once; the top ten hold approximately 1.5%. As to this clone: Its matching antigen is unknown.

This chain uses TRBV11-2 with TRBJ2-3; 14 nucleotides align to TRBD2. The sequenced sample consisted of PBMCs. This clonotype originated in a man in his fifties in good health and CMV-seronegative. Written as DNA, the CDR3 is TGTGCCAGCAGCTTAGGGCGACTAGCGGGGGGGCAGGAAACAGATACGCAGTATTTT. It encodes CASSLGRLAGGQETDTQYF.